What follows are 20 T cell receptor beta chains derived from one specimen sequenced in a study of cytomegalovirus exposure and HLA in healthy donors. 60 Vbeta and 13 Jbeta primers were used in PCR. Data came from immunoSEQ multiplex PCR; TCRdb stores just in-frame clones and leaves some out. The sample has approximately 190,000 clones; approximately 80% are singletons. Source material: PBMCs. These receptors all stem from a woman aged 30 to 39 in good health and CMV-seropositive.

This clone showed up just a few times. The V and J genes are TRBV5-4 and TRBJ1-1; D unclear. The length of the CDR3 is 13 residues. Looked up from germline, CDR1 is SGHNT and CDR2 is YYREEE (reference sequence). V shed 2 bases and J shed 2 bases, with 7 bases lying between them. The DNA of the CDR3 is TGTGCCAGCAGCTTCCCGGGTAACACTGAAGCTTTCTTT. Translated: CASSFPGNTEAFF.

The rearrangement links TRBV5-1 to TRBJ1-1, with D tentatively TRBD1 (5 bases). The CDR3 contains 14 residues. Germline V lookup: CDR1 SGHRS, CDR2 YFSETQ. V lost 0 bases to trimming and J lost 6 bases, with 12 bases between them. This CDR3 reads CASSLEGDAPEAFF. The CDR3 DNA follows: TGCGCCAGCAGCTTGGAAGGGGATGCCCCTGAAGCTTTCTTT. The variable domain in full, completed from reference TRBV5-1 and TRBJ1-1, reads KAGVTQTPRYLIKTRGQQVTLSCSPISGHRSVSWYQQTPGQGLQFLFEYFSETQRNKGNFPGRFSGRQFSNSRSEMNVSTLELGDSALYLCASSLEGDAPEAFFGQGTRLTVV.

This rearrangement joins TRBV19 to TRBJ1-5; 7 bases line up with TRBD1. The V gene's germline CDR1 is LNHDA and CDR2 SQIVND (reference sequence). The trim removed 2 bases at V and 5 bases at J, leaving 6 bases unmatched. The CDR3 is 15 residues long. CDR3 amino acids: CASSIWRQGYQPQHF. CDR3 in DNA: TGTGCCAGTAGTATATGGCGACAGGGTTATCAGCCCCAGCATTTT.

In regard to this clone: An end of the junction differs from the germline gene, which may be a read error. This rearrangement joins TRBV20-1 to TRBJ2-7, with 7 bases matching TRBD1. CDR1 is DFQATT and CDR2 is SNEGSKA in the germline V gene (reference sequence). CDR3 length equals 10 residues. In DNA, the CDR3 is TGCAGTGCTAGCCGGGACAGAGACAACTTC. Protein sequence: CSASRDRDNF.

The CDR3 DNA reads as TGTGCCAGCAGTGGAGGGATGGGGACAGATACGCAGTATTTT. This translates into CASSGGMGTDTQYF. The chain employs TRBV2 and TRBJ2-3; D is perhaps TRBD2 (5 bases). Germline CDR1 and CDR2: SNHLY and FYNNEI. The CDR3 is 14 residues long. V lost 4 bases to trimming and J lost 3 bases, with 11 bases between them.

The rearrangement links TRBV5-1 to TRBJ2-2; D gene ambiguous. The germline V gene has CDR1 SGHRS and CDR2 YFSETQ. This CDR3 comprises 14 residues. V lost 4 bases and J lost 0, with 7 bases in between. CDR3 DNA: TGCGCCAGCAGCCTACGCGCGAACACCGGGGAGCTGTTTTTT. It encodes CASSLRANTGELFF.

J is TRBJ2-3 and V is TRBV13; D call uncertain. Germline CDR1 and CDR2: PRHDT and FYEKMQ (reference sequence). The CDR3 is made up of 15 amino acids. Trimming pared 5 bases from V and 0 bases from J, leaving 12 bases between. The CDR3 spells CASSLRLSSTDTQYF. CDR3 in DNA: TGTGCCAGCAGCCTAAGACTTAGCAGCACAGATACGCAGTATTTT.

The chain uses TRBV28 and TRBJ2-7, with 9 nucleotides matching TRBD2. Germline lookup yields CDR1 MDHEN and CDR2 SYDVKM. Unmatched junction bases numbered 10, after V lost 6 bases and J lost 7 bases. This CDR3 contains 14 residues. CDR3 coding DNA: TGTGCCAGCAGCCTGAGGGGCGGGAGGGTTGAGCAGTACTTC. This sequence encodes CASSLRGGRVEQYF.

The chain employs TRBV5-4 and TRBJ2-5, with TRBD2 matching over 12 bases. The CDR3 covers 14 residues. Trimming removed 5 bases from V and 1 base from J; junction bases left unmatched: 0. Germline CDR1 and CDR2: SGHNT and YYREEE (reference sequence). The CDR3 sequence is CASRTSGGQETQYF. As DNA, the CDR3 is TGTGCCAGCAGGACTAGCGGGGGCCAAGAGACCCAGTACTTC.

The chain has TRBV28 and TRBJ2-5, with 14 positions matching TRBD2. The germline V gene has CDR1 MDHEN and CDR2 SYDVKM. This CDR3 comprises 19 residues. V was clipped by 3 bases and J by 2 bases; unmatched bases: 11. In DNA form, the CDR3 reads TGTGCCAGCAGTTTGTCCGGGACTAGCGGGAGTGCGGAACAAGAGACCCAGTACTTC. Protein: CASSLSGTSGSAEQETQYF.

The V and J genes are TRBV28 and TRBJ2-1; TRBD1 matches 10 bases. Trimming at V came to 2 bases and at J to 2 bases, leaving 3 bases not matched to a gene. Germline values: CDR1 MDHEN, CDR2 SYDVKM. The CDR3 extends over 16 amino acids. The CDR3, as DNA: TGTGCCAGCAGTTTACCGGGACAGGGGACCTACAATGAGCAGTTCTTC. Amino acid sequence: CASSLPGQGTYNEQFF.

J is TRBJ1-2 and V is TRBV27; D is uncertain. V was cut by 3 bases and J by 1 base, with 6 bases left in between. CDR3 length: 13 amino acids. Germline values: CDR1 MNHEY, CDR2 SMNVEV (reference sequence). The CDR3 protein is CASSFGVNYGYTF. The DNA for the CDR3 is TGTGCCAGCAGTTTCGGGGTTAACTATGGCTACACCTTC.

V gene TRBV7-9 combines with J gene TRBJ2-2, with TRBD2 matching over 8 bases. Per germline, CDR1 SEHNR and CDR2 FQNEAQ (reference sequence). The CDR3 runs 19 residues. The J segment lost 3 bases and the V segment lost 0 bases, leaving 12 bases of the junction unmatched. The CDR3, as DNA: TGTGCCAGCAGCTTAGCGCGAGGAAGAGCGGGAGTTTACACCGGGGAGCTGTTTTTT. Protein sequence: CASSLARGRAGVYTGELFF.

This clone was counted a few times. The rearrangement uses TRBV30 and TRBJ1-6, with D unresolved. In germline, CDR1 is GTSNPN, CDR2 SVGIG (reference sequence). The V gene lost 2 bases and the J gene lost 9 bases, with 11 bases spanning the gap. There are 13 residues in the CDR3. CDR3 amino acids: CAWSSVVSSPLHF. The DNA for the CDR3 is TGTGCCTGGAGTTCAGTTGTTTCTTCACCCCTCCACTTT.

There are a few counts of this clone. This rearrangement joins TRBV5-1 to TRBJ2-1; 8 bases fit TRBD2. This CDR3 is 11 amino acids long. V lost 8 bases to trimming and J lost 10 bases; unmatched junction nucleotides: 5. Germline CDR1 is SGHRS and CDR2 is YFSETQ. CDR3 sequence: CASRGGLEQFF. CDR3 DNA: TGCGCCAGTCGGGGGGGCTTGGAGCAGTTCTTC.

The gene calls are TRBV29-1 and TRBJ2-7; D is possibly TRBD2 (5 bases). The CDR3 covers 13 residues. The V end lost 4 bases, the J end lost 2 bases, and 12 bases lay between the germline ends. Germline V lookup: CDR1 SQVTM, CDR2 ANQGSEA. The chain's CDR3 is CSVVGSGTYEQYF. CDR3 sequence (DNA): TGCAGCGTTGTGGGTTCGGGGACCTACGAGCAGTACTTC.

The chain carries TRBV6-1 and TRBJ1-1; D uncertain. V lost 4 bases to trimming and J lost 0 bases, with 9 bases between them. CDR1 is MNHNS, CDR2 SASEGT, per germline. The CDR3 contains 14 residues. Written as DNA, the CDR3 is TGTGCCAGCAGTGTTTGGACTTTGAACACTGAAGCTTTCTTT. Translated: CASSVWTLNTEAFF.

This chain uses TRBV6-1 with TRBJ2-7, with a tentative D call TRBD1 (6 bases). V was shortened by 0 bases and J by 6 bases, with 12 bases between the two germline ends. Germline CDR1 is MNHNS and CDR2 is SASEGT. This CDR3 region has 14 residues. This chain's CDR3 is CASSEAGRGSEQYF. CDR3 DNA: TGTGCCAGCAGTGAAGCCGGCAGGGGCAGCGAGCAGTACTTC.

The V call is TRBV19, the J call TRBJ1-4; D is undetermined. Germline V CDR1 and CDR2: LNHDA, SQIVND (reference sequence). The CDR3 has 14 residues. Trimming took 7 bases from V and 7 from J, leaving 16 bases between them. CDR3 protein: CASTIRGTGEKLFF. CDR3 nucleotides: TGTGCCAGTACCATACGGGGAACCGGTGAAAAACTGTTTTTT.

The chain carries TRBV7-8 and TRBJ2-1; perhaps TRBD1 as D (6 bases). The CDR3 length is 16 residues. Deletions cut 2 bases from V and 5 bases from J, with 16 bases between. Looked up from germline, CDR1 is SGHVS and CDR2 is FQNEAQ. CDR3 amino acids: CASSLNRAGKNNEQFF. The CDR3 DNA reads as TGTGCCAGCAGCTTAAACAGGGCAGGGAAGAACAATGAGCAGTTCTTC.